The next 13 T cell receptor beta chains were all read from a single sample in a study of shared clonotypes between healthy human individuals. CD8 cells regarded as naive lacked CD45RO, were positively chosen for CCR7, and omitted terminally differentiated effector memory CD45RA+ cells. Assay used: immunoSEQ multiplex PCR; TCRdb lists only in-frame clones, some missing. Of around 700,000 clones in the sample, roughly 94% were seen once. Source material: naive CD8+ T cells sorted from blood. These receptors all come from a man aged 25-40 years in good health.

The genes are TRBV18 and TRBJ2-3; D is undetermined. The V end lost 3 bases, the J end lost 0 bases, and 10 bases lay between the germline ends. The germline CDR1 and CDR2 sequences are KGHSH and LQKENI. CDR3 length: 15 amino acids. CDR3 in amino acids: CASSPWQRSTDTQYF. The DNA of the CDR3 is TGTGCCAGCTCACCTTGGCAGCGAAGCACAGATACGCAGTATTTT.

V is TRBV9 and J is TRBJ2-7; no clear D gene. This CDR3 has 16 amino acids. The germline gives CDR1 SGDLS, CDR2 YYNGEE. V was shortened by 0 bases and J by 4 bases, with 17 bases between the two germline ends. This CDR3 is CASSVGGAPPDYEQYF. CDR3 DNA: TGTGCCAGCAGCGTAGGTGGCGCACCACCTGATTACGAGCAGTACTTC.

The CDR3 coding sequence is TGTGCCATCAGTGGAGCAGGTTCGAATGAAAAACTGTTTTTT. This codes for CAISGAGSNEKLFF. This chain uses TRBV10-3 with TRBJ1-4; D is ambiguous. CDR3 length: 14 residues. Trimming left V 4 bases short and J 5 bases short, with 11 bases between. Germline CDR1 is ENHRY and CDR2 is SYGVKD.

To note about this clone: At the DNA level, this CDR3 is encoded by other sequences in the same sample as well. The V and J genes are TRBV29-1 and TRBJ2-7, with a tentative D call TRBD1 (5 bases). V was cut by 4 bases and J by 3 bases, with 10 bases left in between. Germline V gene lookup returns CDR1 SQVTM and CDR2 ANQGSEA. This CDR3 comprises 12 residues. The CDR3 DNA is TGCAGCGTTGGGACCGACAGCTACGAGCAGTACTTC. Translating gives CSVGTDSYEQYF.

The chain couples TRBV6-1 to TRBJ2-5; D perhaps matches TRBD2 (6 bases). Trimming took 6 bases from V and 9 from J, leaving 23 bases between them. Looked up from germline, CDR1 is MNHNS and CDR2 is SASEGT. This CDR3 spans 15 amino acids. The CDR3 region is CASSIVGLGERPQYF. The DNA of the CDR3 is TGTGCCAGCAGCATAGTGGGACTCGGTGAACGGCCCCAGTACTTC.

The chain employs TRBV11-2 and TRBJ2-3, with TRBD2 matching over 9 bases. The CDR3 is made up of 15 amino acids. Germline V gene data show CDR1 as SGHAT and CDR2 as FQNNGV. The V gene end was trimmed by 5 bases and the J gene end by 5 bases; junction bases not matched to a gene: 8. In DNA, the CDR3 is TGTGCCAGCAGCCCGATAGCGGGAGCGATAGATACGCAGTATTTT. This codes for CASSPIAGAIDTQYF.

V gene TRBV7-6 combines with J gene TRBJ1-1, with a weak D call TRBD1 (6 bases). In germline, CDR1 is SGHVS, CDR2 FNYEAQ. V lost 4 bases and J 6 bases, leaving 21 bases between the germline ends. The CDR3 totals 16 residues. The chain's CDR3 is CASSSYENTGRAEAFF. CDR3 in DNA: TGTGCCAGCAGCTCCTATGAAAATACAGGGAGGGCTGAAGCTTTCTTT.

CDR3: CASSYSGSSYNEQFF. DNA for the CDR3: TGTGCCAGCAGTTATAGCGGAAGCTCCTACAATGAGCAGTTCTTC. This chain uses TRBV13 with TRBJ2-1; a weak D match, TRBD2 (6 bases). The CDR3 totals 15 residues. CDR1 PRHDT and CDR2 FYEKMQ come from the germline V gene (reference sequence). With 6 bases removed from V and 0 bases from J, the gap between germline ends came to 12 bases.

This clone turned up a few times. V is TRBV25-1 and J is TRBJ2-1; D gene uncertain. The CDR3 spans 13 residues. Trimming removed 3 bases at V and 4 bases at J, with 7 bases between. Looked up from germline, CDR1 is MGHDK and CDR2 is SYGVNS. The CDR3 reads CASSDDVYNEQFF. The DNA of the CDR3 is TGTGCCAGCAGTGACGATGTGTACAATGAGCAGTTCTTC.

Details on this clone: The sample has other DNA sequences that encode this CDR3 too. The chain uses TRBV6-5 and TRBJ2-1, with D hard to call. V shed 0 bases and J shed 5 bases, with 5 bases lying between them. CDR1 is MNHEY and CDR2 is SVGAGI in the germline V gene. This CDR3 region has 13 residues. The CDR3 is CASSYSLNNEQFF. The CDR3 DNA follows: TGTGCCAGCAGTTACTCTCTGAACAATGAGCAGTTCTTC.

This clone has just one count. This chain connects TRBV29-1 to TRBJ2-1; the match to TRBD1 covers 9 bases. With 4 bases clipped from V and 2 bases from J, the junction kept 3 bases outside the gene matches. The CDR3 loop spans 14 amino acids. CDR1 is SQVTM, CDR2 ANQGSEA, per germline. The CDR3 here is CSVVRTGAYNEQFF. The CDR3 region has the DNA TGCAGCGTTGTTAGGACAGGGGCCTACAATGAGCAGTTCTTC.

V gene TRBV7-9 combines with J gene TRBJ2-1; 7 bases line up with TRBD2. CDR3 length equals 18 residues. After removal of 5 bases from V and 1 base from J, the junction contained 14 bases not matched to a gene. Per germline, CDR1 SEHNR and CDR2 FQNEAQ (reference sequence). CDR3 DNA: TGTGCCAGCAGCCCAAGGACCTCCCTAGCGGAATCCTACAATGAGCAGTTCTTC. Translated, it gives CASSPRTSLAESYNEQFF.

The CDR3 DNA sequence: TGTGCCAGCAGCGTAGTGCCAGGCCAGCCCCAGCATTTT. It translates to CASSVVPGQPQHF. V is TRBV9 and J is TRBJ1-5; the D is unclear. Germline V CDR1 and CDR2: SGDLS, YYNGEE. The CDR3 length is 13 residues. V was pared by 0 bases and J by 7 bases, with 8 bases between.